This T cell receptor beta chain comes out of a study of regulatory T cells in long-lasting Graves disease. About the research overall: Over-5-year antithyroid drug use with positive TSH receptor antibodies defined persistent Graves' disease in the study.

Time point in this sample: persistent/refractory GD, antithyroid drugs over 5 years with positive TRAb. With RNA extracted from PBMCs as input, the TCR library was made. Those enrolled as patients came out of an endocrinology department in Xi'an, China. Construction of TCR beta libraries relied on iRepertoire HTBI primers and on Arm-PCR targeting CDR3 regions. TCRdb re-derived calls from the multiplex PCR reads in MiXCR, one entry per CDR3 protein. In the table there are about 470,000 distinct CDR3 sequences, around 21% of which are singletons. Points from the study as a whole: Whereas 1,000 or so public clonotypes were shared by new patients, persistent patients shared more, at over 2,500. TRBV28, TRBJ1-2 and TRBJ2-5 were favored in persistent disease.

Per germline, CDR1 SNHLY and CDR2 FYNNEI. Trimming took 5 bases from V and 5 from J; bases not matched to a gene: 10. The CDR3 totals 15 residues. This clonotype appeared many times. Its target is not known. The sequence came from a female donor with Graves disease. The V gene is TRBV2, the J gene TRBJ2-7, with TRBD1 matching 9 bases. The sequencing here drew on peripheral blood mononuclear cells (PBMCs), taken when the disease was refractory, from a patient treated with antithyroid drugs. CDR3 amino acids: CASSRPGQGSHEQYF. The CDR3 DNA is TGTGCCAGCAGTAGACCGGGACAGGGTTCCCACGAGCAGTACTTC.